The rows below give T cell receptor beta chains drawn from one sample of a study of shared clonotypes between healthy human individuals. This table comes from immunoSEQ multiplex PCR, and its TCRdb copy is limited to in-frame clones, with some not included. The profile covers about 2.4 million clones, with around 90% appearing a single time and roughly 0.15% taken by the ten largest. The source material was naive CD4+ T cells sorted from blood. These receptors were obtained from a man aged 18 to 35 in good health. Each CDR3 is given with its conserved first and last residue. The order of the fields is D gene, clone size, V gene, J gene, CDR3 DNA, CDR3 protein. D genes are given only for firm matches. Clone size is shown for a subset of rows, as once, few, many or a class of expanded clone.

d_gene: TRBD2; abundance: NA; v_gene: TRBV30; j_gene: TRBJ2-7; CDR3nt: TGTGCCTGGAGTGTTTTGGGTAGCGGGAGCCCCTACGAGCAGTACTTC; CDR3aa: CAWSVLGSGSPYEQYF
d_gene: TRBD1; abundance: NA; v_gene: TRBV29-1; j_gene: TRBJ1-1; CDR3nt: TGCAGCGTTGGGAGGGGGCTGGTTGAAGCTTTCTTT; CDR3aa: CSVGRGLVEAFF
d_gene: NA; abundance: NA; v_gene: TRBV27; j_gene: TRBJ1-1; CDR3nt: TGTGCCAGCAACCCCATCCCCGGCGGGCAGTTGAACACTGAAGCTTTCTTT; CDR3aa: CASNPIPGGQLNTEAFF
d_gene: NA; abundance: NA; v_gene: TRBV6-5; j_gene: TRBJ1-5; CDR3nt: TGTGCCAGCAGCCGAGGGGGGGACAATCAGCCCCAGCATTTT; CDR3aa: CASSRGGDNQPQHF
d_gene: TRBD2; abundance: NA; v_gene: TRBV10-1; j_gene: TRBJ2-3; CDR3nt: TGCGCCAGCAGTGAACTAGCGGGAGCAGATACGCAGTATTTT; CDR3aa: CASSELAGADTQYF
d_gene: TRBD1; abundance: few; v_gene: TRBV7-8; j_gene: TRBJ1-1; CDR3nt: TGTGCCAGCAGCATCAGACAGGGCACTGAAGCTTTCTTT; CDR3aa: CASSIRQGTEAFF
d_gene: TRBD1; abundance: NA; v_gene: TRBV6-1; j_gene: TRBJ2-7; CDR3nt: TGTGCCAGCAACCCCGGGACAGGACCCTACGAGCAGTACTTC; CDR3aa: CASNPGTGPYEQYF
d_gene: NA; abundance: NA; v_gene: TRBV18; j_gene: TRBJ1-2; CDR3nt: TGTGCCAGCTCACCTACAGATATCTATGGCTACACCTTC; CDR3aa: CASSPTDIYGYTF
d_gene: NA; abundance: NA; v_gene: TRBV6-1; j_gene: TRBJ1-5; CDR3nt: TGTGCCAGCAGTGAATTCGGCCATCAGCCCCAGCATTTT; CDR3aa: CASSEFGHQPQHF
d_gene: NA; abundance: once; v_gene: TRBV19; j_gene: TRBJ1-2; CDR3nt: TGTGCCAGTAGTATGGGGGGCACGGCTAATGGCTACACCTTC; CDR3aa: CASSMGGTANGYTF
d_gene: NA; abundance: NA; v_gene: TRBV9; j_gene: TRBJ1-4; CDR3nt: TGTGCCAGCAGCGTACTAGGAGCAAATAATGAAAAACTGTTTTTT; CDR3aa: CASSVLGANNEKLFF
d_gene: NA; abundance: NA; v_gene: TRBV30; j_gene: TRBJ2-5; CDR3nt: TGTGCCTGGAGCCCGGGACTCGCAGTGGAGACCCAGTACTTC; CDR3aa: CAWSPGLAVETQYF
d_gene: NA; abundance: NA; v_gene: TRBV4-3; j_gene: TRBJ1-6; CDR3nt: TGCGCCAGCAGCCAAAAGGTACAGGTCAGCTCCTATAATTCACCCCTCCACTTT; CDR3aa: CASSQKVQVSSYNSPLHF
d_gene: NA; abundance: NA; v_gene: TRBV15; j_gene: TRBJ2-7; CDR3nt: TGTGCCACCAGTCCTATCAGGGACCACGAGCAGTACTTC; CDR3aa: CATSPIRDHEQYF
d_gene: NA; abundance: NA; v_gene: TRBV5-4; j_gene: TRBJ2-1; CDR3nt: TGTGCCAGCAGCTTGGGGGCGGGCAACTACAATGAGCAGTTCTTC; CDR3aa: CASSLGAGNYNEQFF
d_gene: TRBD2; abundance: NA; v_gene: TRBV6-5; j_gene: TRBJ2-7; CDR3nt: TGTGCCAGCAGTTACACTAGCGGGAGTGTGTACGAGCAGTACTTC; CDR3aa: CASSYTSGSVYEQYF
d_gene: TRBD1; abundance: NA; v_gene: TRBV10-3; j_gene: TRBJ2-1; CDR3nt: TGTGCCATCAAAGTTGCGGGACAGGGGGCCGGTGAGCAGTTCTTC; CDR3aa: CAIKVAGQGAGEQFF
d_gene: TRBD2; abundance: NA; v_gene: TRBV10-3; j_gene: TRBJ2-1; CDR3nt: TGTGCCATCAGTCCCCTCGGGGGGACTAGCGGGGGGGCGTCCTACAATGAGCAGTTCTTC; CDR3aa: CAISPLGGTSGGASYNEQFF
d_gene: TRBD2; abundance: NA; v_gene: TRBV10-1; j_gene: TRBJ2-1; CDR3nt: TGCGCCAGCAGCCGAGCGGGAGGCATGGACAATGAGCAGTTCTTC; CDR3aa: CASSRAGGMDNEQFF
d_gene: NA; abundance: once; v_gene: TRBV28; j_gene: TRBJ1-2; CDR3nt: TGTGCCAGCAGTCCCCCCAAAAACTATGGCTACACCTTC; CDR3aa: CASSPPKNYGYTF
d_gene: NA; abundance: NA; v_gene: TRBV6-6; j_gene: TRBJ2-7; CDR3nt: TGTGCCAGCAGCACCCCCGTCCTACCCCCCTACGAGCAGTACTTC; CDR3aa: CASSTPVLPPYEQYF
d_gene: NA; abundance: few; v_gene: TRBV2; j_gene: TRBJ1-1; CDR3nt: TGTGCCAGCAGTGGAATCAGCGCTTTCTTT; CDR3aa: CASSGISAFF
d_gene: NA; abundance: NA; v_gene: TRBV7-7; j_gene: TRBJ2-1; CDR3nt: TGTGCTAGCAGCTTAGGGCAGGGTACCTACAATGAGCAGTTCTTC; CDR3aa: CASSLGQGTYNEQFF
d_gene: TRBD1; abundance: NA; v_gene: TRBV4-1; j_gene: TRBJ1-4; CDR3nt: TGCGCCAGCTCGACAGGGGGCCGGCTTAATGAAAAACTGTTTTTT; CDR3aa: CASSTGGRLNEKLFF
d_gene: TRBD1; abundance: NA; v_gene: TRBV16; j_gene: TRBJ1-4; CDR3nt: TGTGCCAGCAGCCGGGACAGGGGCTCTAATGAAAAACTGTTTTTT; CDR3aa: CASSRDRGSNEKLFF
d_gene: NA; abundance: NA; v_gene: TRBV28; j_gene: TRBJ2-7; CDR3nt: TGTGCCAGCAGTCGTCGGCCTATTTACGAGCAGTACTTC; CDR3aa: CASSRRPIYEQYF
d_gene: NA; abundance: NA; v_gene: TRBV30; j_gene: TRBJ1-2; CDR3nt: TGTGCCTGGAGTATGTCACCGCTCTATGGCTACACCTTC; CDR3aa: CAWSMSPLYGYTF
d_gene: NA; abundance: NA; v_gene: TRBV19; j_gene: TRBJ1-1; CDR3nt: TGTGCCAGTATAAATCAGGGGAGCTTTGAAGCTTTCTTT; CDR3aa: CASINQGSFEAFF
d_gene: NA; abundance: NA; v_gene: TRBV19; j_gene: TRBJ1-5; CDR3nt: TGTGCCAGTAGCCAGATCCCGGGTTCAAGTCAGCCCCAGCATTTT; CDR3aa: CASSQIPGSSQPQHF
d_gene: NA; abundance: NA; v_gene: TRBV19; j_gene: TRBJ1-1; CDR3nt: TGTGCCAGTAGTAAAGGGCCAAGGGACGAGGTGAACACTGAAGCTTTCTTT; CDR3aa: CASSKGPRDEVNTEAFF
d_gene: TRBD1; abundance: NA; v_gene: TRBV6-5; j_gene: TRBJ1-5; CDR3nt: TGTGCCAGCAGTTCCCCCGGCAGGGGGGATCAGCCCCAGCATTTT; CDR3aa: CASSSPGRGDQPQHF
d_gene: NA; abundance: NA; v_gene: TRBV2; j_gene: TRBJ2-5; CDR3nt: TGTGCCAGCAGTGAGTTTGGTCGCGTTCAAGAGACCCAGTACTTC; CDR3aa: CASSEFGRVQETQYF
d_gene: TRBD2; abundance: NA; v_gene: TRBV11-2; j_gene: TRBJ2-7; CDR3nt: TGTGCCAGCAGTGTACCGGGACTAGCGGGAATTGCGCAGTACTTC; CDR3aa: CASSVPGLAGIAQYF
d_gene: NA; abundance: NA; v_gene: TRBV5-6; j_gene: TRBJ2-5; CDR3nt: TGTGCCAGCAGCTCCGACCGGGGGCGCCGGGAGACCCAGTACTTC; CDR3aa: CASSSDRGRRETQYF
d_gene: NA; abundance: NA; v_gene: TRBV5-1; j_gene: TRBJ2-3; CDR3nt: TGCGCCAGCAGCTTGGAGAGTAGTCGCACAGATACGCAGTATTTT; CDR3aa: CASSLESSRTDTQYF
d_gene: TRBD1; abundance: NA; v_gene: TRBV19; j_gene: TRBJ1-2; CDR3nt: TGTGCCAGTACGGACAGGGGCTATGGCTACACCTTC; CDR3aa: CASTDRGYGYTF
d_gene: TRBD2; abundance: NA; v_gene: TRBV6-6; j_gene: TRBJ2-7; CDR3nt: TGTGCCAGCAGGAGACTAGCGGGAGCCTACGAGCAGTACTTC; CDR3aa: CASRRLAGAYEQYF
d_gene: NA; abundance: NA; v_gene: TRBV10-3; j_gene: TRBJ1-4; CDR3nt: TGTGCCATCAGTGAGGGGGAAGAGAAACTGTTTTTT; CDR3aa: CAISEGEEKLFF
d_gene: NA; abundance: NA; v_gene: TRBV18; j_gene: TRBJ2-7; CDR3nt: TGTGCCAGCTCACCCCCGGGACGCAACTACGAGCAGTACTTC; CDR3aa: CASSPPGRNYEQYF
d_gene: NA; abundance: NA; v_gene: TRBV10-3; j_gene: TRBJ1-2; CDR3nt: TGTGCCATCAGTGAAAGGGAGAACTATGGCTACACCTTC; CDR3aa: CAISERENYGYTF
d_gene: NA; abundance: NA; v_gene: TRBV19; j_gene: TRBJ1-1; CDR3nt: TGTGCCAGTAGTATAGCCGGAGGTACTGAAGCTTTCTTT; CDR3aa: CASSIAGGTEAFF
d_gene: NA; abundance: few; v_gene: TRBV6-6; j_gene: TRBJ1-2; CDR3nt: TGTGCCAGCAGTTACTCGAATGGGGCCGGGAACTATGGCTACACCTTC; CDR3aa: CASSYSNGAGNYGYTF
d_gene: TRBD1; abundance: NA; v_gene: TRBV5-1; j_gene: TRBJ1-1; CDR3nt: TGCGCCAGCAGCTTGGAGGGACAGACCGTGAACACTGAAGCTTTCTTT; CDR3aa: CASSLEGQTVNTEAFF
d_gene: NA; abundance: once; v_gene: TRBV6-1; j_gene: TRBJ1-1; CDR3nt: TGTGCCAGCAAGAGGACATGGGACGCTGAAGCTTTCTTT; CDR3aa: CASKRTWDAEAFF
d_gene: NA; abundance: NA; v_gene: TRBV5-5; j_gene: TRBJ1-4; CDR3nt: TGTGCCAGCAGCTCCTTTAATGGACATGGAGAAAAACTGTTTTTT; CDR3aa: CASSSFNGHGEKLFF
d_gene: NA; abundance: NA; v_gene: TRBV7-8; j_gene: TRBJ1-2; CDR3nt: TGTGCCAGCAGCTTAGGACAGCCCGGGGGCTACACCTTC; CDR3aa: CASSLGQPGGYTF
d_gene: TRBD1; abundance: NA; v_gene: TRBV5-4; j_gene: TRBJ2-2; CDR3nt: TGTGCCAGCAGCTTGGCACAGGGGGGCGCCGGGGAGCTGTTTTTT; CDR3aa: CASSLAQGGAGELFF
d_gene: NA; abundance: NA; v_gene: TRBV7-2; j_gene: TRBJ2-3; CDR3nt: TGTGCCAGCAGCTTCTTCCTCGGTAGCGGACCCTTTGGCACAGATACGCAGTATTTT; CDR3aa: CASSFFLGSGPFGTDTQYF
d_gene: NA; abundance: NA; v_gene: TRBV7-2; j_gene: TRBJ2-7; CDR3nt: TGTGCCAGCAGCTCAGGAAGGGTTGCCCACGAGCAGTACTTC; CDR3aa: CASSSGRVAHEQYF
d_gene: TRBD1; abundance: NA; v_gene: TRBV19; j_gene: TRBJ2-6; CDR3nt: TGTGCCAGTAGTGCCGGGACAGTTTCGTCTGGGGCCAACGTCCTGACTTTC; CDR3aa: CASSAGTVSSGANVLTF
d_gene: TRBD1; abundance: NA; v_gene: TRBV28; j_gene: TRBJ1-4; CDR3nt: TGTGCCAGCAGCATGACAGGGGTAGATGAAAAACTGTTTTTT; CDR3aa: CASSMTGVDEKLFF
d_gene: NA; abundance: once; v_gene: TRBV9; j_gene: TRBJ1-2; CDR3nt: TGTGCCAGCAGCGTAGATCGCCAGGGTGAAGGCTACACCTTC; CDR3aa: CASSVDRQGEGYTF
d_gene: NA; abundance: once; v_gene: TRBV6-1; j_gene: TRBJ2-3; CDR3nt: TGTGCCAGCGGGACCACAGATACGCAGTATTTT; CDR3aa: CASGTTDTQYF
d_gene: NA; abundance: NA; v_gene: TRBV6-6; j_gene: TRBJ2-7; CDR3nt: TGTGCCAGCAGTTCCTGGGCAGGGGCGACCCCCTACGAGCAGTACTTC; CDR3aa: CASSSWAGATPYEQYF
d_gene: TRBD2; abundance: NA; v_gene: TRBV10-2; j_gene: TRBJ2-5; CDR3nt: TGCGCCAGCAGGCCTAGCGGCCAAGAGACCCAGTACTTC; CDR3aa: CASRPSGQETQYF